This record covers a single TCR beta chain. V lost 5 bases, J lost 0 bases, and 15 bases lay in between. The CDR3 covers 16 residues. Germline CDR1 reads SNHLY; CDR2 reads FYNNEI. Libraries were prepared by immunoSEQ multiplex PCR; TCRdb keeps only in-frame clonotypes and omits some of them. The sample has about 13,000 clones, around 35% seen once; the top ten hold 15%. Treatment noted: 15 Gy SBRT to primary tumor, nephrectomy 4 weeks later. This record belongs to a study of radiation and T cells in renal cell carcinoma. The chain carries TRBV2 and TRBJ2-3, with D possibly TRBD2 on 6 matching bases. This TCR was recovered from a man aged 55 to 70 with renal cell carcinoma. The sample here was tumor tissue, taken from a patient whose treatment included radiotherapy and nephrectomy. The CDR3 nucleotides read TGTGCCAGCAGTCATCCCGGGACTTCTAGCACAGATACGCAGTATTTT. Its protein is CASSHPGTSSTDTQYF.